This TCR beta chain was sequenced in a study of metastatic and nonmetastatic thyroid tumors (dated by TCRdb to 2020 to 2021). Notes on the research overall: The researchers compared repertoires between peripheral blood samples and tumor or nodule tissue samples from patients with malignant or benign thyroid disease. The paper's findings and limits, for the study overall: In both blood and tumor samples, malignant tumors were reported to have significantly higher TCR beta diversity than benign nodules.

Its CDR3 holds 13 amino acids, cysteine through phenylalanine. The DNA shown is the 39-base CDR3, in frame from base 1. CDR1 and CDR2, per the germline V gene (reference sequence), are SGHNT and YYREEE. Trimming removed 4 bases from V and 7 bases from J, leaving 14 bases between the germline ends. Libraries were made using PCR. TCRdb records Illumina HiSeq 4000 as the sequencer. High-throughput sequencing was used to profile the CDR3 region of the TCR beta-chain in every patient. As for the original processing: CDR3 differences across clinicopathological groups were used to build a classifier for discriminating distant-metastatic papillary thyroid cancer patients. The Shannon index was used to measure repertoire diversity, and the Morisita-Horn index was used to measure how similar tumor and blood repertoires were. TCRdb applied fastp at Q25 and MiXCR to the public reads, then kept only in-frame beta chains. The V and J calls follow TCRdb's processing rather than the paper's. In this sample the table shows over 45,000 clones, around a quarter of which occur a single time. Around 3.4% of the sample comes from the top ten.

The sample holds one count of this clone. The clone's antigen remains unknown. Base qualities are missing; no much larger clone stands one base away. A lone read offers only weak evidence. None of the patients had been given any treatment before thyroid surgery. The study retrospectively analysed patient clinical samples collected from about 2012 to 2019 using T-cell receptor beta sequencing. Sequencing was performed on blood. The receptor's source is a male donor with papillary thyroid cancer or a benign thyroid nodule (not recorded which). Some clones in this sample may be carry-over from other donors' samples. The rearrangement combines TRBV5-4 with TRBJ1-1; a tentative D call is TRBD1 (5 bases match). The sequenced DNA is TGTGCCAGCAGCGTGATGGGGCAGGGTGAAGCTTTCTTT. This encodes CASSVMGQGEAFF.